Included here is one T cell receptor beta chain sequence, with context. The data are from a study of blood T cell repertoires in COVID-19. This CDR3 spans 17 amino acids. Germline V CDR1 and CDR2: LGHNA, YNFKEQ. With 0 bases clipped from V and 3 bases from J, the junction kept 8 bases outside the gene matches. Data came from immunoSEQ multiplex PCR; TCRdb stores just in-frame clones and leaves some out. The repertoire holds about 190,000 clones, with around 88% as singletons. The specimen was peripheral blood. The TCR originated in a woman aged 25 to 39 with acute or convalescent COVID-19. The chain combines TRBV4-2 with TRBJ2-7, with 10 bases lining up with TRBD2. In DNA form, the CDR3 reads TGTGCCAGCAGCCAAGAATCAATCCTAGCGGGGGACTACGAGCAGTACTTC. Translated: CASSQESILAGDYEQYF.